This T cell receptor beta chain is drawn from a study of T-cell reconstitution after alpha-beta-depleted transplantation in children. TCRbeta library construction was performed incorporating unique molecular identifiers. MiXCR, applied by TCRdb to the PCR reads, yields one record per CDR3 protein. The sample consists of approximately 420,000 distinct CDR3 sequences, around 9.9% of them appearing once. Only a few counts were recorded for this clonotype. The V and J ends lost 0 bases and 0 bases respectively, with 12 bases between them. Germline CDR1 DFQATT, CDR2 SNEGSKA (reference sequence). This CDR3 comprises 16 residues.

This clonotype originated in a human donor who donated a stem cell graft to a child with acute myeloid leukemia. The chain links TRBV20-1 to TRBJ2-1; D is tentatively TRBD1 or TRBD2 (5 bases each). This specimen was PBMCs from the stem cell graft donor, taken from the stem cell graft. The CDR3 coding sequence is TGCAGTGCTAGAGATTGGGACCAGAGCTCCTACAATGAGCAGTTCTTC. This gives the protein CSARDWDQSSYNEQFF.